The 20 T cell receptor beta chains reported below all come from one sample, sequenced in a study of blood T cell repertoires in COVID-19. Only in-frame clones appear in the TCRdb table, and some are missing; sequencing was by immunoSEQ multiplex PCR. Among some 80,000 clones listed, under 80% were seen once. Sequencing was carried out using peripheral blood. Receptor source: a human donor in a cohort sampled during active COVID-19.

The chain has TRBV30 and TRBJ1-2; D unclear. Looked up from germline, CDR1 is GTSNPN and CDR2 is SVGIG (reference sequence). V lost 5 bases, J lost 4 bases, and 14 bases lay in between. CDR3 length equals 13 residues. CDR3 protein: CAWVRELGYGYTF. The CDR3 region has the DNA TGTGCCTGGGTGAGGGAGTTGGGCTATGGCTACACCTTC.

The chain employs TRBV10-2 and TRBJ1-5, with TRBD1 as a possible D gene (6 bases). The CDR3 has 14 amino acids. Germline CDR1 reads WSHSY; CDR2 reads SAAADI. The ends were cut back, 7 bases at V and 6 bases at J, with 16 bases in the middle. DNA for the CDR3: TGCGCCAGCAATTTACAGGGCGGCGGTCAGCCCCAGCATTTT. It yields the protein CASNLQGGGQPQHF.

The rearrangement uses TRBV28 and TRBJ1-4; no reliable D call. CDR1 is MDHEN and CDR2 is SYDVKM in the germline V gene. This CDR3 is built from 14 residues. V lost 3 bases, J lost 4 bases, and 9 bases lay in between. The CDR3 region is CASSLGNINEKLFF. CDR3 coding DNA: TGTGCCAGCAGTTTGGGCAACATTAATGAAAAACTGTTTTTT. Full variable domain (outside the CDR3, taken from reference TRBV28 and TRBJ1-4): DVKVTQSSRYLVKRTGEKVFLECVQDMDHENMFWYRQDPGLGLRLIYFSYDVKMKEKGDIPEGYSVSREKKERFSLILESASTNQTSMYLCASSLGNINEKLFFGSGTQLSVL.

This rearrangement joins TRBV5-1 to TRBJ2-3; 7 positions match TRBD2. CDR1 and CDR2 (germline): SGHRS, YFSETQ. V was clipped by 0 bases and J by 1 base; unmatched bases: 8. The CDR3 is made up of 17 amino acids. CDR3 DNA sequence: TGCGCCAGCAGCTTGGAGGCTAGCGGCCTCGGCACAGATACGCAGTATTTT. It specifies CASSLEASGLGTDTQYF. Together with reference TRBV5-1 and TRBJ2-3, the CDR3 gives the full variable domain: KAGVTQTPRYLIKTRGQQVTLSCSPISGHRSVSWYQQTPGQGLQFLFEYFSETQRNKGNFPGRFSGRQFSNSRSEMNVSTLELGDSALYLCASSLEASGLGTDTQYFGPGTRLTVL.

The rearrangement uses TRBV11-2 and TRBJ2-7, with 7 bases fitting TRBD2. The V segment lost 5 bases and the J segment 4 bases; nucleotides outside the gene matches: 11. The CDR3 totals 15 residues. In germline, CDR1 is SGHAT, CDR2 FQNNGV. CDR3: CASSPLGGVGYEQYF. Written as DNA, the CDR3 is TGTGCCAGCAGCCCGCTGGGAGGGGTAGGGTACGAGCAGTACTTC.

The chain combines TRBV5-1 with TRBJ1-3; D not certain. Germline V CDR1 and CDR2: SGHRS, YFSETQ. CDR3 size: 13 residues. Trimming removed 0 bases at V and 4 bases at J, with 5 bases between. The CDR3 coding sequence is TGCGCCAGCAGCTTGGACGGGGGAAACACCATATATTTT. This sequence encodes CASSLDGGNTIYF.

The CDR3 DNA sequence: TGTGCCAGCAGCCCAGATGGATGGGGGCGAAGCGGAAACACCATATATTTT. Its translation: CASSPDGWGRSGNTIYF. J is TRBJ1-3 and V is TRBV3-1 (or the pseudogene TRBV3-2); D might be TRBD1 (6 bases). The germline gives CDR1 LGHDT, CDR2 YNNKEL (reference sequence). There are 17 residues in the CDR3. Trimming pared 4 bases from V and 4 bases from J, leaving 20 bases between.

A few counts support this clone. This sequence joins TRBV7-6 and TRBJ1-1; weak D call: TRBD1 (5 bases). Germline loops: CDR1 SGHVS, CDR2 FNYEAQ. CDR3 length equals 15 residues. V lost 1 base and J 1 base, leaving 10 bases between the germline ends. In nucleotides, the CDR3 is TGTGCCAGCAGCTTAGACGGGGGACCGAACACTGAAGCTTTCTTT. The encoded protein is CASSLDGGPNTEAFF.

This clone came up once. V gene TRBV6-6 combines with J gene TRBJ1-2; D ambiguous. Trimming shortened V by 0 bases and J by 6 bases, and 11 bases separated the two germline ends. The CDR3 has 14 amino acids. CDR1 is MNHNY and CDR2 is SVGAGI in the germline V gene (reference sequence). The CDR3 DNA follows: TGTGCCAGCAGTTACTCCCCCCCGCGGGATGGCTACACCTTC. The encoded protein is CASSYSPPRDGYTF.

The chain combines TRBV2 with TRBJ2-1; 7 positions match TRBD1. CDR1 and CDR2 (germline): SNHLY, FYNNEI. CDR3 length equals 16 residues. Trimming took 4 bases from V and 6 from J; bases not matched to a gene: 12. CDR3: CASSGHSGTDTNEQFF. Here the CDR3 DNA reads TGTGCCAGCAGTGGTCACTCCGGGACAGACACCAATGAGCAGTTCTTC.

The chain couples TRBV10-3 to TRBJ2-7, with TRBD1 matching over 10 bases. This CDR3 is 14 amino acids long. V lost 2 bases to trimming and J lost 3 bases; unmatched junction nucleotides: 1. Looked up from germline, CDR1 is ENHRY and CDR2 is SYGVKD. The CDR3 spells CAISEGDRGYEQYF. The CDR3 region has the DNA TGTGCCATCAGTGAGGGGGACAGGGGCTACGAGCAGTACTTC.

The CDR3 nucleotides read TGTGCCAGCAGATGGGACAGGGCGAACACCGGGGAGCTGTTTTTT. This gives the protein CASRWDRANTGELFF. This chain connects TRBV6-5 to TRBJ2-2, with TRBD1 matching over 9 bases. V was pared by 6 bases and J by 0 bases, with 2 bases of the junction left unmatched. Germline CDR1 reads MNHEY; CDR2 reads SVGAGI. This CDR3 has 15 amino acids.

The genes are TRBV5-8 and TRBJ2-5; no clear D gene. Germline CDR1 and CDR2: SGHTS and YDEGEE. The CDR3 has 14 residues. The V gene lost 0 bases and the J gene lost 4 bases, with 10 bases spanning the gap. CDR3 DNA sequence: TGTGCCAGCAGCTTGGAGATCGGTATAGAGACCCAGTACTTC. Protein: CASSLEIGIETQYF.

The rearrangement links TRBV27 to TRBJ1-2; D ambiguous. In germline, CDR1 is MNHEY, CDR2 SMNVEV (reference sequence). The ends were cut back, 0 bases at V and 4 bases at J, with 9 bases in the middle. The CDR3 is 14 amino acids. The DNA for the CDR3 is TGTGCCAGCAGTTTATCCCCCGGGTCCTATGGCTACACCTTC. Protein: CASSLSPGSYGYTF.

V is TRBV7-6 and J is TRBJ1-3; D is unresolved. Germline values: CDR1 SGHVS, CDR2 FNYEAQ. V was shortened by 4 bases and J by 0 bases, with 7 bases between the two germline ends. The CDR3 is 14 residues long. The CDR3 nucleotides read TGTGCCAGCAGCTCCGGGAGCTCTGGAAACACCATATATTTT. This gives the protein CASSSGSSGNTIYF.

The V call is TRBV11-3, the J call TRBJ2-7; TRBD2 matches 10 bases. The CDR3 is made up of 17 amino acids. V shed 5 bases, J shed 1 base, and the junction held 11 bases outside the gene matches. Germline V gives CDR1 SGHNT, CDR2 YENEEA. CDR3: CASSKFTGTSVSYEQYF. The CDR3 nucleotides are TGTGCCAGCAGCAAATTCACCGGGACTAGCGTATCCTACGAGCAGTACTTC. Variable domain in full (rest from reference TRBV11-3 and TRBJ2-7): EAGVVQSPRYKIIEKKQPVAFWCNPISGHNTLYWYLQNLGQGPELLIRYENEEAVDDSQLPKDRFSAERLKGVDSTLKIQPAELGDSAVYLCASSKFTGTSVSYEQYFGPGTRLTVT.

The genes are TRBV15 and TRBJ2-7, with D perhaps matching TRBD1 (6 bases). The V end lost 0 bases, the J end lost 0 bases, and 9 bases lay between the germline ends. Germline-derived CDR1 and CDR2 are LNHNV and YYDKDF (reference sequence). CDR3 length equals 15 residues. DNA of the CDR3: TGTGCCACCAGCAGAGATCTAGGGGGCTCCTACGAGCAGTACTTC. Translating it yields CATSRDLGGSYEQYF.

This clone came up a few times. The chain joins TRBV15 to TRBJ2-2; weak D call: TRBD2 (5 bases). This CDR3 comprises 17 residues. The V end lost 0 bases, the J end lost 5 bases, and 16 bases lay between the germline ends. Germline V gene lookup returns CDR1 LNHNV and CDR2 YYDKDF (reference sequence). The CDR3 here is CATSRDFVTEVTGELFF. CDR3 coding DNA: TGTGCCACCAGCAGAGATTTCGTGACGGAGGTGACCGGGGAGCTGTTTTTT.

This rearrangement joins TRBV5-1 to TRBJ2-4; perhaps TRBD2 as D (5 bases). The CDR3 loop spans 14 amino acids. V shed 0 bases and J shed 8 bases, with 12 bases lying between them. Germline V gene data show CDR1 as SGHRS and CDR2 as YFSETQ. The CDR3 region has the DNA TGCGCCAGCAGCTTGGCTGGGATGAGGGACATTCAGTACTTC. Translated: CASSLAGMRDIQYF.

The V gene is TRBV30, the J gene TRBJ2-5; 11 bases agree with TRBD1. CDR1 GTSNPN and CDR2 SVGIG come from the germline V gene (reference sequence). With 1 base clipped from V and 5 bases from J, the junction kept 0 bases outside the gene matches. CDR3 length: 13 residues. This CDR3 is CAWSGDRGETQYF. CDR3 sequence (DNA): TGTGCCTGGAGTGGGGACAGGGGGGAGACCCAGTACTTC.